This T cell receptor beta chain was sequenced in a study of follicular helper T cells after annual influenza vaccination. The wider study: For some subjects, blood spans the 2013-2014, 2014-2015 and 2015-2016 annual vaccinations.

Vaccine contraindications, substance abuse, HIV/AIDS, active malignancy and active illness excluded donors. V was pared by 1 base and J by 3 bases, with 12 bases between. The germline CDR1 and CDR2 sequences are MDHEN and SYDVKM. This CDR3 is built from 15 residues. The data were produced by immunoSEQ multiplex PCR, yet TCRdb's version contains in-frame clones alone and is incomplete. The sample carries about 11,000 clones, roughly 82% recorded once. This chain links TRBV28 with TRBJ2-5, with a tentative D call TRBD2 (6 bases). This sequence was found in an adult who received the influenza vaccine. The sample here was CXCR5- memory CD4+ T cells sorted from blood, taken 6 weeks after influenza vaccination. CDR3 bases: TGTGCCAGCAGTTTATTAGGAGGGGCTAAAGAGACCCAGTACTTC. It codes for CASSLLGGAKETQYF.